The present entry profiles one TCR beta chain with its context. This entry comes from a study of blood T cell repertoires in COVID-19. As for the study in general: T cells, B-cell-depleted T cells, or PBMCs supplied cDNA or gDNA.

Some clones are missing from TCRdb's copy, which holds only in-frame ones; the method was immunoSEQ multiplex PCR. The sample consists of around 110,000 clones, roughly 88% of them appearing once. The ends were cut back, 3 bases at V and 6 bases at J, with 11 bases in the middle. The CDR3 consists of 13 residues. This sequence was found in a man aged 40-50 years with acute or convalescent COVID-19. The rearrangement joins TRBV12-3 or TRBV12-4 to TRBJ1-1; TRBD1 is a possible D gene (5 bases). The sequencing input was peripheral blood. CDR3 residues: CASSFRGGAEAFF. The CDR3 DNA reads as TGTGCCAGCAGTTTTAGGGGTGGGGCTGAAGCTTTCTTT.